This T cell receptor (beta chain) appears in the sequencing data of a study of regulatory T cells in long-lasting Graves disease. General study results and limits: Peripheral blood, not thyroid tissue, was the sole material studied.

Libraries of TCR beta came from iRepertoire HTBI primers plus Arm-PCR of CDR3 regions. TCRdb analysed the multiplex PCR reads with MiXCR anew, one entry per CDR3 protein. The sample shows around 500,000 distinct CDR3 sequences, roughly 14% of them seen only once. The CDR3 length is 12 residues. The ends lost 5 bases at V and 10 bases at J; junction bases unmatched: 4. Germline loops: CDR1 SEHNR, CDR2 FQNEAQ (reference sequence). Of note for this clonotype: Its antigen is undetermined.

The time point was: newly diagnosed GD, antithyroid drugs for less than 3 months. RNA isolated from PBMCs was used to make the TCR library. It was American Thyroid Association guidelines that determined Graves' disease diagnosis. This sample was shared with a second study, whose subject was T cells in Graves' hyperthyroidism and ophthalmopathy.

The sequence derives from a man aged 25 to 45 with Graves disease. The genes are TRBV7-9 and TRBJ2-1; 8 bases line up with TRBD1. The sample in question was peripheral blood mononuclear cells (PBMCs), obtained at new diagnosis, from a patient treated with antithyroid drugs. CDR3 loop: CASSSTGGEQFF. In DNA, the CDR3 is TGTGCCAGCAGCAGTACAGGGGGGGAGCAGTTCTTC.